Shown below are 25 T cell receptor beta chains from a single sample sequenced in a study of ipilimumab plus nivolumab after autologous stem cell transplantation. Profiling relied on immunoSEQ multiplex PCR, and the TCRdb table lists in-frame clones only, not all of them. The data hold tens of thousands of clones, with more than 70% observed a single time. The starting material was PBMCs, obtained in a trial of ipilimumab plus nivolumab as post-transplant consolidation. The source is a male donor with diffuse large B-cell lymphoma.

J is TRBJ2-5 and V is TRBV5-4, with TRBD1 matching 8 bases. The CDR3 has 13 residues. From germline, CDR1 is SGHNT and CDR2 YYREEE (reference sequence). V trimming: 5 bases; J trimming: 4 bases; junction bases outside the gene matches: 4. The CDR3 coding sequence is TGTGCCAGCAGACGACAGGGGATAGAGACCCAGTACTTC. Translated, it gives CASRRQGIETQYF.

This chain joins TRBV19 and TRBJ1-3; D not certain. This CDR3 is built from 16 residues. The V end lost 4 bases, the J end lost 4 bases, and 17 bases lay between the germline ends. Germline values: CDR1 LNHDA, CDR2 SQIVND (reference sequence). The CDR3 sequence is CASSTPRSLAGNTIYF. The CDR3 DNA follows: TGTGCCAGTAGTACCCCGCGATCATTAGCGGGAAACACCATATATTTT.

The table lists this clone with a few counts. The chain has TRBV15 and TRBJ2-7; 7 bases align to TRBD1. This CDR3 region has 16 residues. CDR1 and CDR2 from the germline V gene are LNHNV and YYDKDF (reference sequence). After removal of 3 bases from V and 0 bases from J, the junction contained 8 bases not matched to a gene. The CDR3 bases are TGTGCCACCAGCAGGGGGCAACAGGGGAGCTCCTACGAGCAGTACTTC. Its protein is CATSRGQQGSSYEQYF.

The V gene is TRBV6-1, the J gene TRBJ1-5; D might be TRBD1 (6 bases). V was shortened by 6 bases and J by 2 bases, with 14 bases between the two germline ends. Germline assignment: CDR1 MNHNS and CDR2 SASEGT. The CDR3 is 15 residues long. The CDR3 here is CASRDTGLGNQPQHF. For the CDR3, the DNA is TGTGCCAGCAGGGACACAGGGTTAGGCAATCAGCCCCAGCATTTT.

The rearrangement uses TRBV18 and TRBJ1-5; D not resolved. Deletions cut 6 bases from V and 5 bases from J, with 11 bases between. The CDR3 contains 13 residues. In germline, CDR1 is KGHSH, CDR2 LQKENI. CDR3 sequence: CASSTTVHQPQHF. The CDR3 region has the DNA TGTGCCAGCTCTACCACCGTCCATCAGCCCCAGCATTTT.

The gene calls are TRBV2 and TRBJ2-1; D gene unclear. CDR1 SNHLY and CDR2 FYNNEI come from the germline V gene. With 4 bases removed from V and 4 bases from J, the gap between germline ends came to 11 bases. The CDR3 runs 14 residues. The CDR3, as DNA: TGTGCCAGCAGTGCCGCACAGCAATACAATGAGCAGTTCTTC. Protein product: CASSAAQQYNEQFF.

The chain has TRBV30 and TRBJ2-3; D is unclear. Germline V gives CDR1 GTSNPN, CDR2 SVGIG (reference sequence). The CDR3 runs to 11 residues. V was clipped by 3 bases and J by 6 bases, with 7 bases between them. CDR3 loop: CAWRPGDTQYF. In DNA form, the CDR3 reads TGTGCCTGGAGACCGGGTGATACGCAGTATTTT.

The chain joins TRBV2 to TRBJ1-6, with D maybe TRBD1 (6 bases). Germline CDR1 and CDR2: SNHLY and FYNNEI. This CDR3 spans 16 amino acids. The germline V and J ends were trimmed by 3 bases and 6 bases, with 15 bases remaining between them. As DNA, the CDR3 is TGTGCCAGCAGTGAGGGCAGGGGTAGCGGTAATTCACCCCTCCACTTT. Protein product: CASSEGRGSGNSPLHF.

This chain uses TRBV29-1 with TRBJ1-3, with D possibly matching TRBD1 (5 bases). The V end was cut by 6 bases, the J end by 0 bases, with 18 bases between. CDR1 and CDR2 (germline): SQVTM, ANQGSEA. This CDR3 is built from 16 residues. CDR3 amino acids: CSVEGRRGVSGNTIYF. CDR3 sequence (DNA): TGCAGCGTGGAGGGCCGGCGGGGGGTCTCTGGAAACACCATATATTTT.

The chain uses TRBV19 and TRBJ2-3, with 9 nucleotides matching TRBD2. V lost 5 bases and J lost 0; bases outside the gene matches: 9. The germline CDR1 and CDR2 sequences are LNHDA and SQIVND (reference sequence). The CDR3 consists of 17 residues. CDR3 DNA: TGTGCCAGTAGTCCCCCCATAGCGGGGGCTAGCACAGATACGCAGTATTTT. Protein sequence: CASSPPIAGASTDTQYF. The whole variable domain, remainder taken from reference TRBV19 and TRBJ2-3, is DGGITQSPKYLFRKEGQNVTLSCEQNLNHDAMYWYRQDPGQGLRLIYYSQIVNDFQKGDIAEGYSVSREKKESFPLTVTSAQKNPTAFYLCASSPPIAGASTDTQYFGPGTRLTVL.

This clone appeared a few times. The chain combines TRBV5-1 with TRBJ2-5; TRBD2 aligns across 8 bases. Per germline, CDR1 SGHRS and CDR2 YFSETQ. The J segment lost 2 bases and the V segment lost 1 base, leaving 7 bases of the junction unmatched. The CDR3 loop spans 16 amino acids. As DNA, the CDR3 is TGCGCCAGCAGCTTGAGTGCGGGGGGCCTTCAAGAGACCCAGTACTTC. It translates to CASSLSAGGLQETQYF. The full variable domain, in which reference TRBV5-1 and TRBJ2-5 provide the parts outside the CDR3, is KAGVTQTPRYLIKTRGQQVTLSCSPISGHRSVSWYQQTPGQGLQFLFEYFSETQRNKGNFPGRFSGRQFSNSRSEMNVSTLELGDSALYLCASSLSAGGLQETQYFGPGTRLLVL.

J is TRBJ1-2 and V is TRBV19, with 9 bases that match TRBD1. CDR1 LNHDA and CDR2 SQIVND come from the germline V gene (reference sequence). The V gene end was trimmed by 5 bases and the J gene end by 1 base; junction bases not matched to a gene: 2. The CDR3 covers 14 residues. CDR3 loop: CASSRQGVNYGYTF. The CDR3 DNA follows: TGTGCCAGTAGTCGACAGGGGGTTAACTATGGCTACACCTTC.

The CDR3 loop reads CASSQASSNQPQHF. CDR3 sequence (DNA): TGTGCCAGCAGCCAAGCCAGTAGCAATCAGCCCCAGCATTTT. The chain carries TRBV4-2 and TRBJ1-5; no clear D. The V end lost 1 base, the J end lost 0 bases, and 4 bases lay between the germline ends. CDR1 is LGHNA and CDR2 is YNFKEQ in the germline V gene. The CDR3 covers 14 residues.

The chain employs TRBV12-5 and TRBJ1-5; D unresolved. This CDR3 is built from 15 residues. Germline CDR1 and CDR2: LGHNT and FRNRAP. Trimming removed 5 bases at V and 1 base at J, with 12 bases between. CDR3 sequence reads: CASGGEPASNQPQHF. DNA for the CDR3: TGTGCTAGTGGTGGGGAACCAGCAAGCAATCAGCCCCAGCATTTT.

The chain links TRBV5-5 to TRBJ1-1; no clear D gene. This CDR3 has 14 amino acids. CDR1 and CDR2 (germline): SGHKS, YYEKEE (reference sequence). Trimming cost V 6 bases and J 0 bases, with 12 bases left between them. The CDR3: CASNLALMNTEAFF. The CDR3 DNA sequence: TGTGCCAGCAACCTTGCCCTGATGAACACTGAAGCTTTCTTT.

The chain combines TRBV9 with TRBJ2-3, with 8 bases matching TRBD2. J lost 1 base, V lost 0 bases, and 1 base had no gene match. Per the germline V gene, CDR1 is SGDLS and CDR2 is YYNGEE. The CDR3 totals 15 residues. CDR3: CASSVDSGGTDTQYF. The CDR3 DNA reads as TGTGCCAGCAGCGTAGATAGCGGGGGCACAGATACGCAGTATTTT.

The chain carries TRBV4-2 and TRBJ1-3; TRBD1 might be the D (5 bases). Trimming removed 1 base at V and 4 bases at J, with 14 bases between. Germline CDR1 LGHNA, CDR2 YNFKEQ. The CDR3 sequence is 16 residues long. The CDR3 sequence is CASSQVRGSGGNTIYF. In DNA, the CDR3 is TGTGCCAGCAGCCAAGTGCGGGGGAGCGGAGGAAACACCATATATTTT.

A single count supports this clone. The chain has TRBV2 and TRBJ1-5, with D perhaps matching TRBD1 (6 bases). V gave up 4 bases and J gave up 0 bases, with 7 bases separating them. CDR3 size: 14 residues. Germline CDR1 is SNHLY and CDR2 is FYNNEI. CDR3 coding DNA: TGTGCCAGCAGTGTACAGGGTAGCAATCAGCCCCAGCATTTT. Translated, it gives CASSVQGSNQPQHF. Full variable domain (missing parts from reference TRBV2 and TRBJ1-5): EPEVTQTPSHQVTQMGQEVILRCVPISNHLYFYWYRQILGQKVEFLVSFYNNEISEKSEIFDDQFSVERPDGSNFTLKIRSTKLEDSAMYFCASSVQGSNQPQHFGDGTRLSIL.

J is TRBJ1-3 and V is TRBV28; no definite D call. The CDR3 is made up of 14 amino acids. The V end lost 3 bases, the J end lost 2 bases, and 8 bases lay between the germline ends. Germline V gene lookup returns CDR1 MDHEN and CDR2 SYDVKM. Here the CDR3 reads CASSFIGTGNTIYF. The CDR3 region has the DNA TGTGCCAGCAGTTTCATCGGGACTGGAAACACCATATATTTT.

This CDR3 reads CASSRGQYSNQPQHF. CDR3 DNA: TGTGCCAGTAGTAGGGGTCAGTATAGCAATCAGCCCCAGCATTTT. The chain carries TRBV19 and TRBJ1-5; D remains ambiguous. CDR1 is LNHDA, CDR2 SQIVND, per germline (reference sequence). Trimming stripped 4 bases from V and 0 bases from J, with 10 bases between. The CDR3 has 15 residues. Supplemented by reference TRBV19 and TRBJ1-5, the full variable domain reads DGGITQSPKYLFRKEGQNVTLSCEQNLNHDAMYWYRQDPGQGLRLIYYSQIVNDFQKGDIAEGYSVSREKKESFPLTVTSAQKNPTAFYLCASSRGQYSNQPQHFGDGTRLSIL.

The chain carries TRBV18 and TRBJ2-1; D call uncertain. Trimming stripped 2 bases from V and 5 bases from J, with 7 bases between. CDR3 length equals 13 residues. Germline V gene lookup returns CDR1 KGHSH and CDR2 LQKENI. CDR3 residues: CASSPARDNEQFF. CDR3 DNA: TGTGCCAGCTCACCAGCTAGGGACAATGAGCAGTTCTTC.

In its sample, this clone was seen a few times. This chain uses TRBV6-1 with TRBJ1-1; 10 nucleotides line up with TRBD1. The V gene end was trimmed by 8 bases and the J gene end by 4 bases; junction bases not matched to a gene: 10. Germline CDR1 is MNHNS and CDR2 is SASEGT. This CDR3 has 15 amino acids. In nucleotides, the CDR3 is TGTGCCAGCGGGGCCCGTCGGACAGGGGGCACTGAAGCTTTCTTT. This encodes CASGARRTGGTEAFF.

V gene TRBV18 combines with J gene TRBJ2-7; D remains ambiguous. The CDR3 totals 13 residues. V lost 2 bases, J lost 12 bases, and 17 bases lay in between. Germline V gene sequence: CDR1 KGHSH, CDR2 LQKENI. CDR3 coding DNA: TGTGCCAGCTCACCATTTGAATTAGACACGCCGTACTTC. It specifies CASSPFELDTPYF.

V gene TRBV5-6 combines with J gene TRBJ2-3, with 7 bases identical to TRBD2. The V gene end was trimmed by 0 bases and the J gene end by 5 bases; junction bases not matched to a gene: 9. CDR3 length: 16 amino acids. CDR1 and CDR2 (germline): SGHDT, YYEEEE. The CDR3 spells CASSLVLSGAGDTQYF. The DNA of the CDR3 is TGTGCCAGCAGCTTGGTTCTCAGCGGGGCGGGAGATACGCAGTATTTT.

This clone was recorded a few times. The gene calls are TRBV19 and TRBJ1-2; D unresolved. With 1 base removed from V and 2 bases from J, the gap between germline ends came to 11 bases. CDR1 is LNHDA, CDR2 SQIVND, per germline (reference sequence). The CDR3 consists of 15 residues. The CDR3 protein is CASSIAGPGNYGYTF. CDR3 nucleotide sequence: TGTGCCAGTAGTATAGCGGGTCCTGGGAACTATGGCTACACCTTC.